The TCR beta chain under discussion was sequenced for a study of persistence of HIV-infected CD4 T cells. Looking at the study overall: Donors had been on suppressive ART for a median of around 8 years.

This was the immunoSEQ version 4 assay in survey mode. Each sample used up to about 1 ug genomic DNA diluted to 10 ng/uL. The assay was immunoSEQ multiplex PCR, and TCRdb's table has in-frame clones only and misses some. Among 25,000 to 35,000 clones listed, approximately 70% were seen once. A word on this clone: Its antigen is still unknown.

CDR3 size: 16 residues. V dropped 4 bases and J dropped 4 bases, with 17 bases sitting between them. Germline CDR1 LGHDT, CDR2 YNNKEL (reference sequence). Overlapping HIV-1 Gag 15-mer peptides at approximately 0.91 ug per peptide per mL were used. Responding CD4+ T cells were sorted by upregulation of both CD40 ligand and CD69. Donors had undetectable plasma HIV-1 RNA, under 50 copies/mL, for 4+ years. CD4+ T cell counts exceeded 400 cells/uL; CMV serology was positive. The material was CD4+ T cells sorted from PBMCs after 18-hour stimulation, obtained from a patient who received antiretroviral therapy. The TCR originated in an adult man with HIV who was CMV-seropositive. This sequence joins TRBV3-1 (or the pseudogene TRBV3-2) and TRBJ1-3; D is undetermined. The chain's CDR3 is CASSLSETRRGNTIYF. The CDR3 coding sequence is TGTGCCAGCAGCCTTTCTGAGACCCGACGCGGAAACACCATATATTTT.